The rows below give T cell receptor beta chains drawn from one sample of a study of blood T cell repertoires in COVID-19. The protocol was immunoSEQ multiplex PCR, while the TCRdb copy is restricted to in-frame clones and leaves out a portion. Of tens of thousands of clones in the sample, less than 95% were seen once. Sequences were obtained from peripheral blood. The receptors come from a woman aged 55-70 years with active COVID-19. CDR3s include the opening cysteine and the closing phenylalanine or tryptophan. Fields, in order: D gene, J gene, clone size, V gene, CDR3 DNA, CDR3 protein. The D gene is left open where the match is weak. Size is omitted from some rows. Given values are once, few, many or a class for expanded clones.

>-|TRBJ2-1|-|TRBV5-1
TGCGCCAGCAGCTTAAGAGGAAGAGCGGACCAAGGGGGTGAGCAGTTCTTC
CASSLRGRADQGGEQFF
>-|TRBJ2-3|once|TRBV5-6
TGTGCCAGCAGCCCTCAGTATGGCACAGATACGCAGTATTTT
CASSPQYGTDTQYF
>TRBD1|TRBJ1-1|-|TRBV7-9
TGTGCCAGCAGCTCCTGGACAGGGCACACTGAAGCTTTCTTT
CASSSWTGHTEAFF
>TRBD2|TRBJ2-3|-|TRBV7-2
TGTGCCAGCAGCTTTATCGGCGGGAGGGGAAGCACAGATACGCAGTATTTT
CASSFIGGRGSTDTQYF
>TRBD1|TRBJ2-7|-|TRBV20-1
TGCAGTGCCGGGACCGGGACAGGGAACCTCTTC
CSAGTGTGNLF
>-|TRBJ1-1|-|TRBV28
TGTGCCAGCAGCCCTGGCCGGAGGGGCACTGAAGCTTTCTTT
CASSPGRRGTEAFF
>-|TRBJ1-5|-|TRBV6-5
TGTGCCAGCAGCCGGGGGGGCAATCAGCCCCAGCATTTT
CASSRGGNQPQHF
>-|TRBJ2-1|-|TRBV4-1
TGCGCCAGCAGCCCGGGAGTTCTCGGCTATGAGCAGTTCTTC
CASSPGVLGYEQFF
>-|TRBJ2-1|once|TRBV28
TGTGCCAGCAGTTTACCCGCCAGTAATGAGCAGTTCTTC
CASSLPASNEQFF
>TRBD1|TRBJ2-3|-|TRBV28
TGTGCCAGCAGTCCCCAGGACAGGGGGACAGATACGCAGTATTTT
CASSPQDRGTDTQYF
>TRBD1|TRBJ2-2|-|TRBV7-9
TGTGCCAGCAGCTTAGGCTTCGGGGACAGATACACCGGGGAGCTGTTTTTT
CASSLGFGDRYTGELFF
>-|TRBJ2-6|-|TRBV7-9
TGTGCCAGCAGCCATACGGACAGTGCCCCTGGGGCCAACGTCCTGACTTTC
CASSHTDSAPGANVLTF
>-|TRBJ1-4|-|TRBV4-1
TGCGCCAGCAGCCAAGATCCACCGGGGGGCAGTCTTAATGAAAAACTGTTTTTT
CASSQDPPGGSLNEKLFF
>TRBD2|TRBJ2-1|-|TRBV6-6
TGTGCCAGCCGAACGGGGGGAGATCGTGAGCAGTTCTTC
CASRTGGDREQFF
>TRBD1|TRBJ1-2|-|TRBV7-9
TGTGCCAGCAGCTTAGCACAGGGGGCCGATGGCTACACCTTC
CASSLAQGADGYTF
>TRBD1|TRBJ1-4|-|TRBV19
TGTGCCAGTACCACCCCGCTACACAGGGGAGGTGAAAAACTGTTTTTT
CASTTPLHRGGEKLFF
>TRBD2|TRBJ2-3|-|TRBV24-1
TGTGCCACCAGTGACTCCGGGACTAGCGGGAGGGGATTGGGCCGCACAGATACGCAGTATTTT
CATSDSGTSGRGLGRTDTQYF
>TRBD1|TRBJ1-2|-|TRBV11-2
TGTGCCAGCAGCTTAGCCCCAGACAGGGTGAATGGCTACACCTTC
CASSLAPDRVNGYTF
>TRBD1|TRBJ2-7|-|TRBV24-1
TGTGCCACCAGTGACGCGGGACAGGGAAGCTCCTACGAGCAGTACTTC
CATSDAGQGSSYEQYF
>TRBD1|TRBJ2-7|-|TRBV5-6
TGTGCCAGCAGCTTAGGGACAGGGGGACCCTACGAGCAGTACTTC
CASSLGTGGPYEQYF
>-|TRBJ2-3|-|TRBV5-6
TGTGCCAGCAGCTTTAGTCAGGGGTGGGCAGATACGCAGTATTTT
CASSFSQGWADTQYF
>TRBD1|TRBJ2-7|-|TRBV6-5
TGTGCCAGCAGTACTTGGGACAGTATCTACGAGCAGTACTTC
CASSTWDSIYEQYF
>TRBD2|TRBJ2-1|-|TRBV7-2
TGTGCCAGCAGCTCTTCTACTAGCGGTAAGGTTCCTCTCAATGAGCAGTTCTTC
CASSSSTSGKVPLNEQFF
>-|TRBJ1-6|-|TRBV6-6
TGTGCCAGCAGTTACTCGGGGGGGAATTCACCCCTCCACTTT
CASSYSGGNSPLHF
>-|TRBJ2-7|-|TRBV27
TGTGCCAGCAGTTTAAGGGGGGGACCTATATACGAGCAGTACTTC
CASSLRGGPIYEQYF
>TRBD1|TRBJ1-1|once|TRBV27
TGTGCCAGCAGTTCAGGGGGGAGCACTGAAGCTTTCTTT
CASSSGGSTEAFF
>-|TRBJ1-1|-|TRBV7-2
TGTGCCAGCAGTCGGGAGGTGAACACTGAAGCTTTCTTT
CASSREVNTEAFF
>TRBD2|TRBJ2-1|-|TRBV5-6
TGTGCCAGCAGCTTGGTAGCGGGCACTTACAATGAGCAGTTCTTC
CASSLVAGTYNEQFF
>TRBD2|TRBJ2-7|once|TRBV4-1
TGCGCCAGCAGCCCCTTCGCGGGAGGGCTCTCCGAGCAGTACTTC
CASSPFAGGLSEQYF
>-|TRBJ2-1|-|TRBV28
TGTGCCAGCGGCCCCCGGGGGAATGAGCAGTTCTTC
CASGPRGNEQFF
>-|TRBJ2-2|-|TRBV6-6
TGTGCCACCAACTTTGGCACCGGGGAGCTGTTTTTT
CATNFGTGELFF
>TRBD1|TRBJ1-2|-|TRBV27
TGTGCCAGCAGACCACATGGCCGACAGGGAGGATATGGCTACACCTTC
CASRPHGRQGGYGYTF
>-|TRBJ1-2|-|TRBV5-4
TGTGCCAGCAGCTTGGAAGACAGGTCCTATGGCTACACCTTC
CASSLEDRSYGYTF
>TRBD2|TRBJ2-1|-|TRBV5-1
TGCGCCAGCAGCCTAGGACTAGCGGGAGGGCCACTTCGGAATGAGCAGTTCTTC
CASSLGLAGGPLRNEQFF
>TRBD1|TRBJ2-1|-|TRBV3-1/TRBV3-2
TGTGCCAGCAGCCAAGATCTAATAGGGACAGGGTCCTACAATGAGCAGTTCTTC
CASSQDLIGTGSYNEQFF
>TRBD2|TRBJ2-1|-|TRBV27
TGTGCCAGCGTCACCCCGGGACTAGCGGGAAAGGGTGAGCAGTTCTTC
CASVTPGLAGKGEQFF
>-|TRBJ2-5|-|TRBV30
TGTGCCTGGAGGCTTGGTGGGAGGATAGAGACCCAGTACTTC
CAWRLGGRIETQYF
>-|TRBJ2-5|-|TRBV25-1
TGTGCCAGCAGTGAATCTAAGCTTACCCAGTACTTC
CASSESKLTQYF
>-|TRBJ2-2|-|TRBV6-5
TGTGCCAGCACGGCTCGTACTAGTCCCGGGGAGCTGTTTTTT
CASTARTSPGELFF
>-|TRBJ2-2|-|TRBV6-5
TGTGCCAGTTGGACTCGCCCTCTAGTCGCCGGGGAGCTGTTTTTT
CASWTRPLVAGELFF
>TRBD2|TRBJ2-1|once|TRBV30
TGTGCCTGGAGTCCCTTAGGGCTAGCGGGGGGGTACAATGAGCAGTTCTTC
CAWSPLGLAGGYNEQFF
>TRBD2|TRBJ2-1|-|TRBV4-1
TGCGCCAGCAGCCCCCAACTAGCGGGGGTGCCCCGTGAGCAGTTCTTC
CASSPQLAGVPREQFF
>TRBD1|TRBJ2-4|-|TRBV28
TGTGCCAGCAGTTTCGGACAGGTTAAAAACATTCAGTACTTC
CASSFGQVKNIQYF
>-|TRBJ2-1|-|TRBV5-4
TGTGCCAGCAGCTTACGGCGGGGCCCTGGGTACAATGAGCAGTTCTTC
CASSLRRGPGYNEQFF
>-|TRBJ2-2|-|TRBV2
TGTGCCAGCACGCGGTCTGCGGGCTCCGGGGAGCTGTTTTTT
CASTRSAGSGELFF
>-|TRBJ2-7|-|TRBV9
TGTGCCAGCAGCGTAGGTGCTAGCCTCGCCGTCTACGAGCAGTACTTC
CASSVGASLAVYEQYF
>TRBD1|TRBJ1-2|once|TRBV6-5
TGTGCCAGCAGCACACAAATTCGGGGACAGTTCGCCTTC
CASSTQIRGQFAF
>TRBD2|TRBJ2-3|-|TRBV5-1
TGCGCCAGCAGCTCGGGGGGGTGGACAGATACGCAGTATTTT
CASSSGGWTDTQYF
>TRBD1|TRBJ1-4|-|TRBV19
TGTGCCAGTAGTGTAACAGGGGAAGTTCGCGAAAAACTGTTTTTT
CASSVTGEVREKLFF
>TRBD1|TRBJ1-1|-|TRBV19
TGTGCCAGTAGTACTGACAGGGGTGGGAACACTGAAGCTTTCTTT
CASSTDRGGNTEAFF
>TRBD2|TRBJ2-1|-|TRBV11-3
TGTGCCAGCAGCTTAGTCATGGCGGGAGTCTACAATGAGCAGTTCTTC
CASSLVMAGVYNEQFF
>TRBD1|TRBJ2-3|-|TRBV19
TGTGCCAGTAGAAGACAGGGTAGGACAGATACGCAGTATTTT
CASRRQGRTDTQYF
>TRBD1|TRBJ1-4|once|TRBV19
TGTGCCAGTAGTATAACAGGGGTCCATGAAAAACTGTTTTTT
CASSITGVHEKLFF
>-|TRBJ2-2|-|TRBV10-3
TGTGCCATCAGTAAAGGGGTTCTCGGGAACACCGGGGAGCTGTTTTTT
CAISKGVLGNTGELFF
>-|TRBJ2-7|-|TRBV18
TGTGCCAGCTCACCACCGGGCCTACAGGACCACGAGCAGTACTTC
CASSPPGLQDHEQYF